The clone carrying this T cell receptor (beta chain) was counted at least ten times. The antigen is not known. This sample was taken from a study of molecular identifiers for immune sequencing clone quantification. Overall study findings and caveats: Amid one million naive cells, spiked Jurkat TCR RNA from one cell was reportedly still detectable.

The CDR3 totals 15 residues. Germline CDR1 SGHRS, CDR2 YFSETQ. Trimming removed 4 bases from V and 4 bases from J; junction bases left unmatched: 8. TCRdb re-derived calls from the PCR reads in MiXCR, one entry per CDR3 protein. Among approximately 550,000 distinct CDR3 sequences listed, roughly 25% were seen once. Sequencing was done on a sample of naive CD8+ T cells from blood, with Jurkat cell RNA spiked in. This sample's subset: FACS-sorted CD8+CD4-CCR7+CD45RA+ naive T cells. The source of this sequence is a human donor in good health. Some libraries in this study had Jurkat cell RNA spiked in. The chain carries TRBV5-1 and TRBJ2-7, with 10 bases fitting TRBD2. Written as DNA, the CDR3 is TGCGCCAGCAGCCCAGCTAGCGGGAGCAAATACGAGCAGTACTTC. Its translation is CASSPASGSKYEQYF. Together with reference TRBV5-1 and TRBJ2-7, the CDR3 gives the full variable domain: KAGVTQTPRYLIKTRGQQVTLSCSPISGHRSVSWYQQTPGQGLQFLFEYFSETQRNKGNFPGRFSGRQFSNSRSEMNVSTLELGDSALYLCASSPASGSKYEQYFGPGTRLTVT.